These T cell receptor beta chains were read from a single sample in a study of T-cell memory formation after mild COVID-19. In TCRdb, the 5' RACE reads were re-called with MiXCR into one record per CDR3 protein. This table has about 300,000 distinct CDR3 sequences, just under 20% appearing once. Sequenced: PBMCs or a T cell subset sorted from them (not recorded which). Receptors were obtained from a man between 18 and 29 years old who had mild COVID-19 (a few samples of this study predate the infection). Cell type and time point are not known. Each CDR3 is given with its conserved first and last residue. A D gene is named only where the DNA matches it firmly. Only some rows state a clone size, as once, few, many or a class for expanded clones.

V	size	J	D	DNA	CDR3
TRBV12-3/TRBV12-4	NA	TRBJ2-1	TRBD2	TGTGCCAGCACCCAGACCGGGGGGGCCTACAATGAGCAGTTCTTC	CASTQTGGAYNEQFF
TRBV4-3	once	TRBJ1-1	NA	TGCGCCAGCAGCCTCCTGGTCGGGACTGAAGCTTTCTTT	CASSLLVGTEAFF
TRBV10-2	few	TRBJ2-7	NA	TGCGCCAGCAGTGGTACGGGAGCCTACGAGCAGTACTTC	CASSGTGAYEQYF
TRBV4-3	NA	TRBJ2-3	NA	TGCGCCAGCAGCCAAACTCGGGGAACAACAGATACGCAGTATTTT	CASSQTRGTTDTQYF
TRBV6-6	NA	TRBJ2-3	NA	TGTGCCAGCAGCTTCATGCAGGGCGAGGATACGCAGTATTTT	CASSFMQGEDTQYF
TRBV19	NA	TRBJ1-6	NA	TGTGCCAGTAGTATCTTTACCGTGGACAATTCACCCCTCCACTTT	CASSIFTVDNSPLHF
TRBV6-6	NA	TRBJ1-2	NA	TGTGCCAGCCTGGGGGGGCCCAACTATGGCTACACCTTC	CASLGGPNYGYTF
TRBV15	NA	TRBJ1-4	NA	TGTGCCACCAGCAGAGCGGCGGGACGGAGGGGTGAAAAACTGTTTTTT	CATSRAAGRRGEKLFF
TRBV20-1	few	TRBJ1-1	NA	TGCAGTGCTAGTCAACGAGGGAAGTGGACTGAAGCTTTCTTT	CSASQRGKWTEAFF
TRBV20-1	NA	TRBJ1-2	NA	TGCAGTGCTAGAGAACCCCAGGAGGTGTATGGCTACACCTTC	CSAREPQEVYGYTF
TRBV7-9	NA	TRBJ2-5	NA	TGTGCCAGCAGCTTTGGTTTCCCCGAGGGAGGTGTTGAGACCCAGTACTTC	CASSFGFPEGGVETQYF
TRBV9	NA	TRBJ2-7	NA	TGTGCCAGCACGAGCCACGAGCAGTACTTC	CASTSHEQYF
TRBV3-1	few	TRBJ2-3	TRBD2	TGTGCCAGCAGCCTTTCTAGCGGGGGGGCCCATACGCAGTATTTT	CASSLSSGGAHTQYF
TRBV5-1	once	TRBJ2-3	NA	TGCGCCAGCGGGCAGACAAACACAGATACGCAGTATTTT	CASGQTNTDTQYF
TRBV4-1	few	TRBJ2-1	NA	TGCGCCAGCAGCCCCGGAGGGGCTGGGTATGGTGAGCAGTTCTTC	CASSPGGAGYGEQFF
TRBV6-6	NA	TRBJ2-1	NA	TGTGCCAGCAGTTACCCCCCCGGGAGCAACAATGAGCAGTTCTTC	CASSYPPGSNNEQFF
TRBV11-3	few	TRBJ2-3	TRBD1	TGTGCCAGCAGCTTAGGGGACAGGGCTGTAGATACGCAGTATTTT	CASSLGDRAVDTQYF
TRBV9	NA	TRBJ1-2	NA	TGTGCCAGCAGCGTAGAATGGGGAGGCTACACCTTC	CASSVEWGGYTF
TRBV11-2	NA	TRBJ1-1	NA	TGTGCCAGCAGCTCCCTCTCCGGGACTGAAGCTTTCTTT	CASSSLSGTEAFF
TRBV29-1	NA	TRBJ2-3	TRBD2	TGCAGCGTCCGAGACGGACTAGAGGTCACAGATACGCAGTATTTT	CSVRDGLEVTDTQYF
TRBV6-5	NA	TRBJ1-6	NA	TGTGCCAGCAGTTACAATCGAGATTCACCCCTCCACTTT	CASSYNRDSPLHF
TRBV20-1	NA	TRBJ2-3	TRBD2	TGCAGTGCTCCTCCTAGCGGGGGGGTTGATACGCAGTATTTT	CSAPPSGGVDTQYF
TRBV6-2/TRBV6-3	NA	TRBJ1-2	NA	TGTGCCAGCAAGCCAGGAGTAGCTAACTATGGCTACACCTTC	CASKPGVANYGYTF
TRBV6-5	NA	TRBJ1-2	NA	TGTGCTATCGGAAACAGGGAAGGAAACTATGGCTACACCTTC	CAIGNREGNYGYTF
TRBV5-8	NA	TRBJ2-3	TRBD1	TGTGCCAGCAGCCCCCGGACAGGAGATACGCAGTATTTT	CASSPRTGDTQYF
TRBV7-2	NA	TRBJ1-2	NA	TGTGCCAGCAGCTCGGGAAGGACCTCATTCTATGGCTACACCTTC	CASSSGRTSFYGYTF
TRBV5-1	few	TRBJ2-5	NA	TGCGCCAGCAGCTTGGTTGCGGGTGGGGAAGAGACCCAGTACTTC	CASSLVAGGEETQYF
TRBV4-1	few	TRBJ1-2	TRBD1	TGCGCCAGCAGCTCCGGGACAGGAAATCAATGGGGCTACACCTTC	CASSSGTGNQWGYTF
TRBV7-6	once	TRBJ2-2	NA	TGTGCCAGCAGCCCTCAACCGGGGGCTGGGCTGGGGGCCGGGGAGCTGTTTTTT	CASSPQPGAGLGAGELFF
TRBV4-3	few	TRBJ2-5	TRBD1	TGCGCCAGCAGCCTCCACCGACAGGGTGAGACCCAGTACTTC	CASSLHRQGETQYF
TRBV5-6	NA	TRBJ2-4	TRBD2	TGTGCCAGCACCGTATTAGCGGGGGTGGGCATTCAGTACTTC	CASTVLAGVGIQYF
TRBV5-1	few	TRBJ2-3	NA	TGCGCCAGCAGCTTGGGCCAGGGGGGCCCCCGAAGCACAGATACGCAGTATTTT	CASSLGQGGPRSTDTQYF
TRBV24-1	NA	TRBJ1-2	NA	TGTGCCACCAGTGACGGCCAGGGTAAAGGCTACACCTTC	CATSDGQGKGYTF
TRBV6-6	few	TRBJ2-3	TRBD1	TGTGCCAGCAGTTACGACAGGGTTAGAGATACGCAGTATTTT	CASSYDRVRDTQYF
TRBV27	NA	TRBJ2-7	TRBD1	TGTGCCAGCAGTTCTGGACAGGGAGACCTTTACGAGCAGTACTTC	CASSSGQGDLYEQYF
TRBV3-1	NA	TRBJ1-1	TRBD1	TGTGCCAGCAGCCAAACGACAGGGGACCCTGAAGCTTTCTTT	CASSQTTGDPEAFF
TRBV5-1	NA	TRBJ1-2	NA	TGCGCCAGCAGCTCCCTATGGGGGAATACTAACTATGGCTACACCTTC	CASSSLWGNTNYGYTF
TRBV20-1	few	TRBJ2-5	NA	TGCAGTGCTAGGTGGGGGTTCCAAGAGACCCAGTACTTC	CSARWGFQETQYF
TRBV20-1	few	TRBJ2-7	NA	TGCAGTGCTAGAGATCGGGGATTCTCCTACGAGCAGTACTTC	CSARDRGFSYEQYF
TRBV29-1	few	TRBJ1-1	NA	TGCAGCGTTGTGGTCCTTTCGAACACTGAAGCTTTCTTT	CSVVVLSNTEAFF
TRBV30	few	TRBJ2-5	NA	TGTGCCTGGAGCTTGGGGTTCCAAGAGACCCAGTACTTC	CAWSLGFQETQYF
TRBV2	few	TRBJ2-1	TRBD1	TGTGCCAGCAGTGCGGGACAGGGGAGGGGGTCCTACAATGAGCAGTTCTTC	CASSAGQGRGSYNEQFF
TRBV5-5	NA	TRBJ1-2	NA	TGTGCCAGCAGCGCGGACGTAAACTATGGCTACACCTTC	CASSADVNYGYTF
TRBV6-5	NA	TRBJ1-5	TRBD1	TGTGCCAGCAGCTTATCCGGGACAGGGCCTAATCAGCCCCAGCATTTT	CASSLSGTGPNQPQHF
TRBV7-9	few	TRBJ2-2	NA	TGTGCCAGCAGCTTTGTATCCGACACCGGGGAGCTGTTTTTT	CASSFVSDTGELFF
TRBV2	few	TRBJ1-1	NA	TGTGCCAGCAGTCAGGGGTGGGAGGCTTTCTTT	CASSQGWEAFF